These 22 T cell receptor beta chains were sequenced from one sample in a study of T cells after yellow fever vaccination. TCRdb itself ran the 5' RACE reads through MiXCR, one entry per CDR3 protein. Counted here are about 250,000 distinct CDR3 sequences, about 3.5% occurring once; the ten biggest clones make up about 20%. The sequencing here drew on PBMCs, taken 15 days after the yellow fever booster vaccination. These receptors were collected from a man aged 18 to 29 who received the YFV17D yellow fever vaccine.

The table lists this clonotype with many counts. The V and J genes are TRBV11-2 and TRBJ1-6; D gene ambiguous. Germline V gene lookup returns CDR1 SGHAT and CDR2 FQNNGV. The CDR3 runs 17 residues. V was clipped by 1 base and J by 5 bases, with 15 bases between them. CDR3 residues: CASSLVSEPWDNSPLHF. For the CDR3, the DNA is TGTGCCAGCAGCTTAGTTTCAGAACCCTGGGATAATTCACCCCTCCACTTT.

This clonotype was seen ten or more times. V usage is TRBV10-1 and J usage is TRBJ2-1; D possibly matches TRBD1 or TRBD2 (6 bases each). Per germline, CDR1 WNHNN and CDR2 SYGVQD (reference sequence). V shed 2 bases and J shed 4 bases, with 12 bases lying between them. The CDR3 is 15 residues long. DNA for the CDR3: TGCGCCAGCAGTGAGGGAGGGGGATTTTACAATGAGCAGTTCTTC. Encoded protein: CASSEGGGFYNEQFF.

This clonotype was counted ten times or more. The rearrangement links TRBV29-1 to TRBJ2-1; weak D call: TRBD1 (6 bases). The CDR3 spans 12 residues. Between the trimmed V and J ends, which lost 7 bases and 3 bases, there was a span of 10 bases. CDR1 SQVTM and CDR2 ANQGSEA come from the germline V gene. The CDR3 loop is CSAHRVYNEQFF. The CDR3 nucleotides are TGCAGCGCCCACAGGGTCTACAATGAGCAGTTCTTC.

This clonotype was counted ten times or more. Here the CDR3 DNA reads TGCAGTGCTAGAGTATCAGAAGGGGGTGAAAAACTGTTTTTT. This gives the protein CSARVSEGGEKLFF. The J gene is TRBJ1-4, the V gene TRBV20-1, with D perhaps TRBD1 (6 bases). The CDR3 sequence is 14 residues long. Trimming took 1 base from V and 7 from J, leaving 13 bases between them. The germline gives CDR1 DFQATT, CDR2 SNEGSKA (reference sequence).

This clonotype was detected ten times or more. The J gene is TRBJ2-3, the V gene TRBV29-1; D ambiguous. Germline lookup yields CDR1 SQVTM and CDR2 ANQGSEA. V lost 3 bases to trimming and J lost 3 bases, with 4 bases between them. There are 11 residues in the CDR3. CDR3 sequence reads: CSVEATDTQYF. The CDR3 DNA reads TGCAGCGTTGAGGCGACAGATACGCAGTATTTT.

This clonotype appeared many times. The chain joins TRBV5-6 to TRBJ2-1, with 8 bases fitting TRBD2. Germline values: CDR1 SGHDT, CDR2 YYEEEE. This CDR3 contains 14 residues. V lost 4 bases and J lost 10; bases outside the gene matches: 10. CDR3 in DNA: TGTGCCAGCAGCCTAGGACTAGCTGTAAACGAGCAGTTCTTC. As protein: CASSLGLAVNEQFF.

The sample holds many counts of this clonotype. This chain connects TRBV27 to TRBJ1-5; tentative D call: TRBD1 (6 bases). The length of the CDR3 is 19 residues. V lost 2 bases and J 3 bases, leaving 23 bases between the germline ends. In germline, CDR1 is MNHEY, CDR2 SMNVEV (reference sequence). This CDR3 is CASSLEGGWGATNNQPQHF. In DNA, the CDR3 is TGTGCCAGCAGTTTAGAAGGGGGGTGGGGCGCGACGAACAATCAGCCCCAGCATTTT.

This clonotype was recorded at least ten times. J is TRBJ1-6 and V is TRBV12-3 or TRBV12-4; D is unresolved. The CDR3 length is 15 residues. The V gene lost 6 bases and the J gene lost 0 bases, with 9 bases spanning the gap. The CDR3 protein is CASSPRGSYNSPLHF. CDR3 nucleotides: TGTGCCAGCAGCCCTCGGGGCTCCTATAATTCACCCCTCCACTTT.

This clonotype came up a few times. V usage is TRBV4-3 and J usage is TRBJ1-6; D is perhaps TRBD1 (6 bases). The CDR3 has 17 residues. With 1 base removed from V and 8 bases from J, the gap between germline ends came to 18 bases. Germline-derived CDR1 and CDR2 are LGHNA and YSLEER. In DNA form, the CDR3 reads TGCGCCAGCAGCCAAGGAAGGAAAAGCAGGGGAGATTCACCCCTCCACTTT. Its translation is CASSQGRKSRGDSPLHF.

Many counts were recorded for this clonotype. The V gene is TRBV6-2 or TRBV6-3, the J gene TRBJ2-1, with D perhaps TRBD2 (7 bases). The CDR3 sequence is 16 residues long. The germline V and J ends were trimmed by 5 bases and 1 base, with 15 bases remaining between them. Germline V lookup: CDR1 MNHEY, CDR2 SVGEGT. CDR3 region: CASSTPRGGSYNEQFF. The CDR3 DNA reads as TGTGCCAGCAGTACACCAAGGGGGGGATCCTACAATGAGCAGTTCTTC.

This clonotype was counted ten times or more. The rearrangement links TRBV6-6 to TRBJ2-5, with D possibly TRBD1 on 6 matching bases. This CDR3 contains 12 residues. The V end was cut by 9 bases, the J end by 5 bases, with 13 bases between. Germline values: CDR1 MNHNY, CDR2 SVGAGI (reference sequence). The chain's CDR3 is CASQGTDETQYF. The CDR3 DNA reads TGTGCCAGTCAGGGGACCGACGAGACCCAGTACTTC.

CDR3 residues: CASSLPRGSQETQYF. Written as DNA, the CDR3 is TGCGCCAGCAGCTTGCCCAGGGGGTCCCAAGAGACCCAGTACTTC. The chain combines TRBV5-1 with TRBJ2-5; the match to TRBD1 covers 7 bases. Looked up from germline, CDR1 is SGHRS and CDR2 is YFSETQ. V shed 1 base, J shed 1 base, and the junction held 4 bases outside the gene matches. CDR3 size: 15 residues.

This clonotype was seen repeatedly, ten times or more. This chain joins TRBV29-1 and TRBJ1-3; D is undetermined. Germline CDR1 is SQVTM and CDR2 is ANQGSEA. V was shortened by 2 bases and J by 0 bases, with 5 bases between the two germline ends. This CDR3 has 13 residues. CDR3 sequence (DNA): TGCAGCGTTGAATCAACCTCTGGAAACACCATATATTTT. Amino acids: CSVESTSGNTIYF.

This clonotype was observed at least ten times. The chain is built from TRBV12-3 or TRBV12-4 and TRBJ1-2; D possibly corresponds to TRBD1 (6 bases). Between the trimmed V and J ends, which lost 3 bases and 3 bases, there was a span of 11 bases. The CDR3 sequence is 14 residues long. The CDR3 bases are TGTGCCAGCAGTTTGCGGGGGCAGGACTATGGCTACACCTTC. This codes for CASSLRGQDYGYTF.

This clonotype has a count of ten or more. This chain links TRBV5-1 with TRBJ2-4; D gene uncertain. CDR1 SGHRS and CDR2 YFSETQ come from the germline V gene. V dropped 0 bases and J dropped 6 bases, with 7 bases sitting between them. The length of the CDR3 is 13 residues. The CDR3 here is CASSLGEANIQYF. Written as DNA, the CDR3 is TGCGCCAGCAGCTTGGGGGAAGCAAACATTCAGTACTTC.

This clonotype was detected ten times or more. The J gene is TRBJ2-5, the V gene TRBV4-1, with D perhaps assigned TRBD1 or TRBD2 (5 bases each). The V gene's germline CDR1 is MGHRA and CDR2 YSYEKL. V was trimmed by 4 bases and J by 2 bases, leaving 14 bases between them. The CDR3 runs 15 residues. The CDR3 region has the DNA TGCGCCAGCAGCCGTCCGGGGCCTAAACAAGAGACCCAGTACTTC. It is translated as CASSRPGPKQETQYF.

This clonotype was counted ten times or more. The V call is TRBV6-2 or TRBV6-3, the J call TRBJ2-2; perhaps TRBD2 as D (5 bases). Germline V CDR1 and CDR2: MNHEY, SVGEGT. The V end was cut by 10 bases, the J end by 5 bases, with 17 bases between. The CDR3 is made up of 14 amino acids. The CDR3 DNA sequence: TGTGCCATCGCTACACCCCCGGGGACCGGGGAGCTGTTTTTT. Translation: CAIATPPGTGELFF.

This clonotype showed up many times. The rearrangement joins TRBV4-1 to TRBJ2-3; tentative D call: TRBD2 (5 bases). Per the germline V gene, CDR1 is MGHRA and CDR2 is YSYEKL. CDR3 length equals 15 residues. Trimming stripped 4 bases from V and 4 bases from J, with 15 bases between. This CDR3 is CASSPIGVSADTQYF. CDR3 coding DNA: TGCGCCAGCAGCCCGATCGGGGTGTCTGCAGATACGCAGTATTTT.

This clonotype was found a few times. The V call is TRBV27, the J call TRBJ1-2; possibly TRBD1 for D (6 bases). Trimming pared 5 bases from V and 6 bases from J, leaving 16 bases between. The CDR3 sequence is 14 residues long. Germline V gene lookup returns CDR1 MNHEY and CDR2 SMNVEV (reference sequence). The chain's CDR3 is CASSIAGAWDGYTF. The CDR3 DNA sequence: TGTGCCAGCAGTATAGCAGGGGCCTGGGATGGCTACACCTTC.

This clonotype was recorded many times. V and J are TRBV4-1 and TRBJ2-3, with 7 bases identical to TRBD2. The CDR3 totals 14 residues. Trimming removed 1 base from V and 5 bases from J; junction bases left unmatched: 3. The germline V gene has CDR1 MGHRA and CDR2 YSYEKL. The CDR3 region is CASSQAGGLDTQYF. DNA for the CDR3: TGCGCCAGCAGCCAAGCGGGGGGATTAGATACGCAGTATTTT.

This clonotype was observed at least ten times. The J gene is TRBJ1-1, the V gene TRBV18; D is unresolved. V was cut by 4 bases and J by 0 bases, with 9 bases left in between. The CDR3 length is 14 residues. Germline-derived CDR1 and CDR2 are KGHSH and LQKENI. As DNA, the CDR3 is TGTGCCAGCTCACTCGACACCCTGAACACTGAAGCTTTCTTT. Encoded protein: CASSLDTLNTEAFF.

This clonotype was seen just once. A read error is possible here, since a much larger clone lies one base away. This chain links TRBV5-4 with TRBJ2-2; 8 nucleotides agree with TRBD2. This CDR3 is built from 17 residues. Germline CDR1 and CDR2: SGHNT and YYREEE (reference sequence). The CDR3 region has the DNA TGTGCCAGCAGCTTGATGGGGCAGGGCAGATTTAGCGGGGAGGTGTTTTTT. Protein sequence: CASSLMGQGRFSGEVFF.